This TCR beta chain was obtained from a study of T-cell reconstitution after alpha-beta-depleted transplantation in children. Points on this clonotype: The antigen is undetermined.

The length of the CDR3 is 14 residues. Trimming took off 2 bases at V and 2 bases at J, with 10 bases between the two ends. CDR1 and CDR2 (germline): MNHEY, SMNVEV (reference sequence). During its preparation, the TCRbeta library received unique molecular identifiers. MiXCR, run by TCRdb on the PCR reads, gives a single entry per CDR3 protein. In the table there are hundreds of thousands of distinct CDR3 sequences, less than 15% of which are singletons. Broader study findings: Where some patients showed high TCRbeta diversity at day 60, it came from recipient T cells and thymic progenitors that had survived. Expanded graft clones, several hundred of them, were reportedly the source of alpha-beta T cells about two months after transplant.

This receptor was taken from a girl aged 2-10 years with congenital amegakaryocytic thrombocytopenia, due to receive a stem cell transplant. The source was PBMCs, collected before TCRalphabeta/CD19-depleted stem cell transplant. The chain recombines TRBV27 with TRBJ2-7; D gene unclear. CDR3 nucleotides: TGTGCCAGCAGTTTAACGACCCTTACCTACGAGCAGTACTTC. Translation: CASSLTTLTYEQYF.